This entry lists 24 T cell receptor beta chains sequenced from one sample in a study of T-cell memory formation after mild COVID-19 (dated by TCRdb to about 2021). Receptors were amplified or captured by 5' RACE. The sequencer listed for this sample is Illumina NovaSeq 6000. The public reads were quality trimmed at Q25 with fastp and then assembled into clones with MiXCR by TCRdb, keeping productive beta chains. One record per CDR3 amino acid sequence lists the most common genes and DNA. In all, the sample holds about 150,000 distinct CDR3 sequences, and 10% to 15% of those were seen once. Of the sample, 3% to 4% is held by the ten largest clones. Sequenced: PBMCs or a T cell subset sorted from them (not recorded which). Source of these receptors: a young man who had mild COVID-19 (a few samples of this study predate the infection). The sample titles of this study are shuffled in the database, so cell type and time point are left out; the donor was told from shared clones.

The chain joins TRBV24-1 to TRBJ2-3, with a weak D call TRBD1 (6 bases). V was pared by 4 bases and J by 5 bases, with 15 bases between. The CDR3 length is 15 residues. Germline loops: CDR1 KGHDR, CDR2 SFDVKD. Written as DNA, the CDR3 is TGTGCCACCAGTGACCCACAGGGTTCAGGAGATACGCAGTATTTT. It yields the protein CATSDPQGSGDTQYF.

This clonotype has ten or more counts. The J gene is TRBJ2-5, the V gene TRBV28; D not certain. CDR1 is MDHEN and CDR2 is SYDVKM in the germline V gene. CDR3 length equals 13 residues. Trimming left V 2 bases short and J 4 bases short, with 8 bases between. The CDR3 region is CASSLAVRETQYF. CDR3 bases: TGTGCCAGCAGTTTAGCAGTAAGAGAGACCCAGTACTTC.

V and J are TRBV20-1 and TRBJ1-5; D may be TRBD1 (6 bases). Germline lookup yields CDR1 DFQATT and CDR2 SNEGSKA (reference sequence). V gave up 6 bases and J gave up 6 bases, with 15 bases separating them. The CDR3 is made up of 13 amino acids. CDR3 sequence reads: CSASAGEGQPQHF. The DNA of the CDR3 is TGCAGTGCAAGCGCAGGGGAGGGTCAGCCCCAGCATTTT.

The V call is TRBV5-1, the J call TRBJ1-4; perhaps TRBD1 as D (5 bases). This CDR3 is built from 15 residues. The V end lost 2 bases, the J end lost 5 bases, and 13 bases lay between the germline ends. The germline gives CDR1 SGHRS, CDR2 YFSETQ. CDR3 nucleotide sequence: TGCGCCAGCAGCTTTCTTCGGGGCTCAAATGAAAAACTGTTTTTT. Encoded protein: CASSFLRGSNEKLFF.

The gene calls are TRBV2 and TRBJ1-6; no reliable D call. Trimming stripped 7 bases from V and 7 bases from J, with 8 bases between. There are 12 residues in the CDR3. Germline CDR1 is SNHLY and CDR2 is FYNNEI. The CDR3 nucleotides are TGTGCCAGCATGTGGACCAATTCACCCCTCCACTTT. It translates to CASMWTNSPLHF.

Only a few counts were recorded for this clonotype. The CDR3 reads CASSQVGNTIYF. CDR3 DNA sequence: TGCGCCAGCAGCCAAGTAGGGAACACCATATATTTT. This chain links TRBV4-3 with TRBJ1-3, with D uncertain. Germline-derived CDR1 and CDR2 are LGHNA and YSLEER. Trimming shortened V by 1 base and J by 7 bases, and 5 bases separated the two germline ends. The length of the CDR3 is 12 residues.

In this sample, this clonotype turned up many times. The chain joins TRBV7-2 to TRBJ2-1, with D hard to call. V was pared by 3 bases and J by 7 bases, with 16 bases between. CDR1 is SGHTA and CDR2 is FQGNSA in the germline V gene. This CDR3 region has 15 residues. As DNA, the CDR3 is TGTGCCAGCAGCTTTTATGTCGAAGCTCGAAATGAGCAGTTCTTC. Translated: CASSFYVEARNEQFF.

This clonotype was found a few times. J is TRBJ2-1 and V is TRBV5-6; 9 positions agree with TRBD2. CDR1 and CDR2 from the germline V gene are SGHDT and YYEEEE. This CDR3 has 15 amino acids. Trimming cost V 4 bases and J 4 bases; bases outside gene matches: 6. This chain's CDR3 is CASSRGGVGYNEQFF. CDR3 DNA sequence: TGTGCCAGCAGCCGCGGGGGGGTTGGGTACAATGAGCAGTTCTTC.

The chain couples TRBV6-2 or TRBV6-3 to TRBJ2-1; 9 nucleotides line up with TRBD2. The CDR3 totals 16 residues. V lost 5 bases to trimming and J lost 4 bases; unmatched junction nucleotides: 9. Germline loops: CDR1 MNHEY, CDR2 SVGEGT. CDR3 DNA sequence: TGTGCCAGCAGTGGCGCCTTGACTAGCGGATACAATGAGCAGTTCTTC. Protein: CASSGALTSGYNEQFF.

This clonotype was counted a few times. The CDR3 loop is CAISEGQGYEQYV. CDR3 in DNA: TGTGCCATCAGTGAGGGACAGGGCTACGAGCAGTACGTC. V is TRBV10-3 and J is TRBJ2-7; 8 bases fit TRBD1. CDR3 size: 13 residues. Germline CDR1 ENHRY, CDR2 SYGVKD. Trimming cost V 2 bases and J 3 bases; bases outside gene matches: 0.

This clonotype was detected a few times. For the CDR3, the DNA is TGTGCCAGCAGCCCCTGGGGGGGCACCTACGAGCAGTACTTC. It codes for CASSPWGGTYEQYF. V gene TRBV2 combines with J gene TRBJ2-7; tentative D call: TRBD2 (7 bases). CDR1 SNHLY and CDR2 FYNNEI come from the germline V gene. The CDR3 sequence is 14 residues long. Trimming left V 6 bases short and J 2 bases short, with 14 bases between.

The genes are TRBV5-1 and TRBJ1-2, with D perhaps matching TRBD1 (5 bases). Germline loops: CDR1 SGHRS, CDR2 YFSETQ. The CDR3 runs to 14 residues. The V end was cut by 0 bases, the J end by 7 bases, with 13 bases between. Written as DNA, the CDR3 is TGCGCCAGCAGCTTGGGGCAGGGTCTTGTTGGCTACACCTTC. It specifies CASSLGQGLVGYTF.

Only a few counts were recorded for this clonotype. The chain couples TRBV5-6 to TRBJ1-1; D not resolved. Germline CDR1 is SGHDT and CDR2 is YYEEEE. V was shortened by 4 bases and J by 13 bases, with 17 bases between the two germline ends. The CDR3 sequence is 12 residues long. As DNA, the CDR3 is TGTGCCAGCAGCATCTTGACGACGAGGAATTTCTTT. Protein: CASSILTTRNFF.

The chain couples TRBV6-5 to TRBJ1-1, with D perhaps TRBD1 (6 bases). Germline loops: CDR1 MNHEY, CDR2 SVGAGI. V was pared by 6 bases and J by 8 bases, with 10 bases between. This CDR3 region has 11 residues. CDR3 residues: CASRFQGEAFF. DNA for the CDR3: TGTGCCAGCAGGTTCCAGGGGGAAGCTTTCTTT.

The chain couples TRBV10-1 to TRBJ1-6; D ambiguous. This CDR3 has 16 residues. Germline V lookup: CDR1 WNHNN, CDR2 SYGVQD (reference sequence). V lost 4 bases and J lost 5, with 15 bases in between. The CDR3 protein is CASSGVLEGNNSPLHF. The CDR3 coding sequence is TGCGCCAGCAGTGGGGTGTTGGAGGGAAATAATTCACCCCTCCACTTT.

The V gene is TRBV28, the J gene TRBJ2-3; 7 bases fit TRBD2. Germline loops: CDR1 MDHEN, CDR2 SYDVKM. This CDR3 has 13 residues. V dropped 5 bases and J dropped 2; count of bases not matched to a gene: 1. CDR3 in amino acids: CASSRDYTDTQYF. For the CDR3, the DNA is TGTGCCAGCAGTCGGGACTACACAGATACGCAGTATTTT.

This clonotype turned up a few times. CDR3 DNA sequence: TGTGCCAGCAGCCGGACAGGGTTTGGCAATGAGCAGTTCTTC. Translation: CASSRTGFGNEQFF. The chain couples TRBV7-3 to TRBJ2-1; 8 nucleotides line up with TRBD1. The trim removed 5 bases at V and 6 bases at J, leaving 6 bases unmatched. CDR1 is SGHTA and CDR2 is FQGTGA in the germline V gene. The CDR3 extends over 14 amino acids.

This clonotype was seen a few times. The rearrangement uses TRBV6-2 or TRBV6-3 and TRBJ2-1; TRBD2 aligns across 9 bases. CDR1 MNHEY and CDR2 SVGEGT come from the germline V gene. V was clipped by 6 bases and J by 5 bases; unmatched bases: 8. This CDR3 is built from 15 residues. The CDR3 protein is CASRSPASGNNEQFF. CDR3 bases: TGTGCCAGCAGGTCCCCAGCTAGCGGGAACAATGAGCAGTTCTTC.

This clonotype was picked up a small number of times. CDR3 in amino acids: CASSSRWNEQFF. The CDR3 region has the DNA TGTGCCAGCAGCTCTAGGTGGAATGAGCAGTTCTTC. This chain links TRBV28 with TRBJ2-1; D remains ambiguous. This CDR3 spans 12 amino acids. CDR1 and CDR2 (germline): MDHEN, SYDVKM. V gave up 6 bases and J gave up 7 bases, with 10 bases separating them.

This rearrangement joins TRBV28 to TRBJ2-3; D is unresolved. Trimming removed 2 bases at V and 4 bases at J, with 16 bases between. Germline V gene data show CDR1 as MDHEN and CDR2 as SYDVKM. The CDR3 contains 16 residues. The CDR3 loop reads CASSLGGRLRADTQYF. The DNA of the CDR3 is TGTGCCAGCAGTTTAGGTGGCAGGCTCCGCGCAGATACGCAGTATTTT.

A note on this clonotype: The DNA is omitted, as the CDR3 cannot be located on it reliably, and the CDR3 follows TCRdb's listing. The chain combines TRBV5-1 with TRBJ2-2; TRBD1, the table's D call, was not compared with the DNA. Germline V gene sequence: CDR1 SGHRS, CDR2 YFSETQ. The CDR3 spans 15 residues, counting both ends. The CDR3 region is CASSFGPGNTGELFF.

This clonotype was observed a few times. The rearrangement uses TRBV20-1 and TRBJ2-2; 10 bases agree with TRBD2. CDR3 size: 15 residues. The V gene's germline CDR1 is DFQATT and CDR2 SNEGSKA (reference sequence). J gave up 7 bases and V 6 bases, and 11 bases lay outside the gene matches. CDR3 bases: TGCAGTGCCTCTAGCGGGGGAGGCTCTGACGGGGAGCTGTTTTTT. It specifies CSASSGGGSDGELFF.

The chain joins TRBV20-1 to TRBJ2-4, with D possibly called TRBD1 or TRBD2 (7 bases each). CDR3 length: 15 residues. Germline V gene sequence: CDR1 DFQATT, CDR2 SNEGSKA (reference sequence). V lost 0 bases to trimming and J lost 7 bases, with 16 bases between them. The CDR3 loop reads CSARDLRQGGNIQYF. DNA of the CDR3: TGCAGTGCTAGAGATTTGAGGCAGGGGGGGAACATTCAGTACTTC.

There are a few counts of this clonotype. The chain's CDR3 is CASSPGTTYGNTIYF. CDR3 nucleotide sequence: TGTGCCAGCAGCCCCGGGACCACGTACGGAAACACCATATATTTT. J is TRBJ1-3 and V is TRBV6-6; possible D gene TRBD1, 5 bases. With 6 bases removed from V and 4 bases from J, the gap between germline ends came to 16 bases. Per germline, CDR1 MNHNY and CDR2 SVGAGI (reference sequence). The CDR3 has 15 amino acids.